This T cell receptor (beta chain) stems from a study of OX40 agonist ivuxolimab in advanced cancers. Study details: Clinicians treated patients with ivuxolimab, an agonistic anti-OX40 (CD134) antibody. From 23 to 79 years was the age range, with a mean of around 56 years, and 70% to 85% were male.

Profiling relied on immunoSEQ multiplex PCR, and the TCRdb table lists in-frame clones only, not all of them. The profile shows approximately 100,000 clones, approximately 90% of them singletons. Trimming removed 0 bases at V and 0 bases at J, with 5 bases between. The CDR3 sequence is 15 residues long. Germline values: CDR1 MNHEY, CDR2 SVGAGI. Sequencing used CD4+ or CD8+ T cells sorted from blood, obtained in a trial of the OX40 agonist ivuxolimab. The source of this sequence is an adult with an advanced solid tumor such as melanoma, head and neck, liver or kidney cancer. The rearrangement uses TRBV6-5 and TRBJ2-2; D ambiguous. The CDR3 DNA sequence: TGTGCCAGCAGTTACTCAGGGCCGAACACCGGGGAGCTGTTTTTT. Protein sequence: CASSYSGPNTGELFF.